The 25 T cell receptor beta chains presented below share a single source sample, sequenced in a study of blood T cell repertoires in COVID-19. TCRdb keeps only in-frame clones here, not all; method: immunoSEQ multiplex PCR. The data contain a few hundred thousand clones, 88% of them singletons. The source material was PBMCs or T cells enriched from blood (not recorded which). All receptors derive from a woman in her fifties or sixties who had recovered from COVID-19.

This chain joins TRBV11-2 and TRBJ1-2; the D is unclear. Trimming removed 5 bases at V and 2 bases at J, with 12 bases between. CDR1 and CDR2 from the germline V gene are SGHAT and FQNNGV. The CDR3 is made up of 14 amino acids. The CDR3, as DNA: TGTGCCAGCAGCCGAGAAAGAGGGAACTATGGCTACACCTTC. This encodes CASSRERGNYGYTF.

This chain links TRBV6-5 with TRBJ2-1, with 7 bases lining up with TRBD1. The CDR3 length is 15 residues. Germline trimming cut 5 bases from V and 6 bases from J; bases unmatched to any gene: 10. The germline gives CDR1 MNHEY, CDR2 SVGAGI. CDR3 region: CASSRRQGILNEQFF. In nucleotides, the CDR3 is TGTGCCAGCAGTCGGCGACAGGGTATCCTCAATGAGCAGTTCTTC.

This clone was counted between two and nine times. The chain uses TRBV28 and TRBJ1-1; no clear D gene. From germline, CDR1 is MDHEN and CDR2 SYDVKM. CDR3 size: 13 residues. The V gene lost 7 bases and the J gene lost 0 bases, with 9 bases spanning the gap. CDR3 in amino acids: CASKENMNTEAFF. The CDR3 DNA is TGTGCCAGCAAGGAGAACATGAACACTGAAGCTTTCTTT. Filled out from reference TRBV28 and TRBJ1-1, the complete variable domain reads DVKVTQSSRYLVKRTGEKVFLECVQDMDHENMFWYRQDPGLGLRLIYFSYDVKMKEKGDIPEGYSVSREKKERFSLILESASTNQTSMYLCASKENMNTEAFFGQGTRLTVV.

This sequence joins TRBV29-1 and TRBJ2-3, with D tentatively TRBD1 (5 bases). CDR1 is SQVTM and CDR2 is ANQGSEA in the germline V gene. The CDR3 contains 14 residues. Trimming removed 4 bases at V and 2 bases at J, with 13 bases between. DNA for the CDR3: TGCAGCGTTGTTTTCAGGGCGGTCACAGATACGCAGTATTTT. Its translation: CSVVFRAVTDTQYF.

V and J are TRBV7-3 and TRBJ1-4; 7 positions match TRBD1. There are 14 residues in the CDR3. Germline CDR1 reads SGHTA; CDR2 reads FQGTGA. V gave up 3 bases and J gave up 4 bases; unmatched junction bases: 2. The CDR3 here is CASSLDRLNEKLFF. In DNA, the CDR3 is TGTGCCAGCAGCTTGGACAGGCTTAATGAAAAACTGTTTTTT.

This clone showed up just a few times. This chain uses TRBV6-1 with TRBJ1-5; 11 nucleotides align to TRBD1. This CDR3 comprises 15 residues. Germline V gene sequence: CDR1 MNHNS, CDR2 SASEGT. The V segment lost 3 bases and the J segment 6 bases; nucleotides outside the gene matches: 4. This CDR3 is CASSEDRGRAQPQHF. Written as DNA, the CDR3 is TGTGCCAGCAGTGAGGACAGGGGGCGGGCTCAGCCCCAGCATTTT.

The CDR3 nucleotides read TGTGCCAGCAGTTATGCTAGTGGGTACAATGAGCAGTTCTTC. Amino acids: CASSYASGYNEQFF. V and J are TRBV6-2 or TRBV6-3 and TRBJ2-1, with unresolved D. The ends were cut back, 3 bases at V and 4 bases at J, with 10 bases in the middle. Germline-derived CDR1 and CDR2 are MNHEY and SVGEGT. The CDR3 is 14 amino acids.

This chain links TRBV2 with TRBJ2-7, with D perhaps TRBD1 (6 bases). From germline, CDR1 is SNHLY and CDR2 FYNNEI. Trimming removed 7 bases at V and 2 bases at J, with 15 bases between. The CDR3 spans 14 residues. CDR3 coding DNA: TGTGCCAGCAAAGAGCGGACAGTACCCTACGAGCAGTACTTC. Its protein is CASKERTVPYEQYF. Supplemented by reference TRBV2 and TRBJ2-7, the full variable domain reads EPEVTQTPSHQVTQMGQEVILRCVPISNHLYFYWYRQILGQKVEFLVSFYNNEISEKSEIFDDQFSVERPDGSNFTLKIRSTKLEDSAMYFCASKERTVPYEQYFGPGTRLTVT.

V usage is TRBV3-1 (or the pseudogene TRBV3-2) and J usage is TRBJ2-7, with 8 bases matching TRBD2. V lost 7 bases, J lost 1 base, and 6 bases stayed unmatched. The germline CDR1 and CDR2 sequences are LGHDT and YNNKEL (reference sequence). The CDR3 runs 14 residues. CDR3 amino acids: CASTLTSGSYEQYF. CDR3 DNA: TGTGCCAGCACCCTCACTAGCGGTTCCTACGAGCAGTACTTC.

V usage is TRBV2 and J usage is TRBJ1-5; 7 bases are shared with TRBD1. This CDR3 is 14 amino acids long. V lost 6 bases, J lost 6 bases, and 8 bases stayed unmatched. Germline CDR1 and CDR2: SNHLY and FYNNEI. The CDR3 spells CASRKGAGVQPQHF. The DNA of the CDR3 is TGTGCCAGCAGAAAGGGGGCAGGGGTTCAGCCCCAGCATTTT.

The chain combines TRBV27 with TRBJ2-6; no clear D gene. The V gene lost 3 bases and the J gene lost 0 bases, with 12 bases spanning the gap. The V gene's germline CDR1 is MNHEY and CDR2 SMNVEV (reference sequence). The length of the CDR3 is 17 residues. CDR3 in amino acids: CASSFWPNYSGANVLTF. CDR3 bases: TGTGCCAGCAGTTTTTGGCCAAATTACTCTGGGGCCAACGTCCTGACTTTC.

This clone was observed once. This chain connects TRBV20-1 to TRBJ1-1; D gene unclear. This CDR3 is built from 11 residues. CDR1 is DFQATT, CDR2 SNEGSKA, per germline (reference sequence). V was cut by 3 bases and J by 11 bases, with 13 bases left in between. The CDR3 DNA is TGCAGTGCTAGTCCCGGCGGGAACGCTTTCTTT. It encodes CSASPGGNAFF.

The genes are TRBV9 and TRBJ1-2; maybe TRBD1 (6 bases). Trimming shortened V by 3 bases and J by 7 bases, and 19 bases separated the two germline ends. This CDR3 region has 15 residues. The germline CDR1 and CDR2 sequences are SGDLS and YYNGEE. CDR3 DNA sequence: TGTGCCAGCAGCGGGGGGCATAATAACTTATTTGGCTACACCTTC. Translating gives CASSGGHNNLFGYTF.

Many counts were recorded for this clone. Distinct nucleotide sequences in the sample also encode this CDR3. The chain links TRBV4-3 to TRBJ1-1; 9 bases fit TRBD1. In germline, CDR1 is LGHNA, CDR2 YSLEER. The CDR3 totals 15 residues. Trimming at V came to 0 bases and at J to 4 bases, leaving 3 bases not matched to a gene. The CDR3: CASSQEGTGPTEAFF. The CDR3, as DNA: TGCGCCAGCAGCCAAGAAGGGACAGGGCCCACTGAAGCTTTCTTT.

V usage is TRBV28 and J usage is TRBJ1-6; the D gene is possibly TRBD1 (6 bases). In germline, CDR1 is MDHEN, CDR2 SYDVKM. V lost 8 bases, J lost 6 bases, and 11 bases lay in between. This CDR3 has 13 amino acids. CDR3 sequence reads: CASGTGSNSPLHF. CDR3 DNA sequence: TGTGCCAGCGGAACAGGGTCTAATTCACCCCTCCACTTT. Full variable domain (rest looked up from reference TRBV28 and TRBJ1-6): DVKVTQSSRYLVKRTGEKVFLECVQDMDHENMFWYRQDPGLGLRLIYFSYDVKMKEKGDIPEGYSVSREKKERFSLILESASTNQTSMYLCASGTGSNSPLHFGNGTRLTVT.

This clone was seen only once. The chain recombines TRBV7-2 with TRBJ2-4; possibly TRBD1 for D (6 bases). The length of the CDR3 is 17 residues. V dropped 2 bases and J dropped 1 base, with 15 bases sitting between them. Germline CDR1 is SGHTA and CDR2 is FQGNSA. The CDR3 DNA reads TGTGCCAGCAGCTTATCTCGTCTTCAGGGGGCCAAAAACATTCAGTACTTC. Encoded protein: CASSLSRLQGAKNIQYF. Full variable domain (missing parts from reference TRBV7-2 and TRBJ2-4): GAGVSQSPSNKVTEKGKDVELRCDPISGHTALYWYRQSLGQGLEFLIYFQGNSAPDKSGLPSDRFSAERTGGSVSTLTIQRTQQEDSAVYLCASSLSRLQGAKNIQYFGAGTRLSVL.

The DNA for the CDR3 is TGTGCCAGCAGGGATACAGGGGGAGCTAATGAAAAACTGTTTTTT. Translating gives CASRDTGGANEKLFF. The genes are TRBV2 and TRBJ1-4; 8 positions agree with TRBD1. Germline loops: CDR1 SNHLY, CDR2 FYNNEI. V shed 6 bases and J 3 bases; nucleotides not matched to a gene: 6. The CDR3 totals 15 residues.

The CDR3 sequence: CASNRQGNEKLFF. CDR3 coding DNA: TGTGCCAGCAACCGACAGGGAAATGAAAAACTGTTTTTT. This chain links TRBV5-8 with TRBJ1-4, with 7 bases fitting TRBD1. The V gene's germline CDR1 is SGHTS and CDR2 YDEGEE. The CDR3 has 13 amino acids. V was clipped by 6 bases and J by 5 bases; unmatched bases: 4. Full variable domain (outside the CDR3, taken from reference TRBV5-8 and TRBJ1-4): EAGVTQSPTHLIKTRGQQATLRCSPISGHTSVYWYQQALGLGLQFLLWYDEGEERNRGNFPPRFSGRQFPNYSSELNVNALELEDSALYLCASNRQGNEKLFFGSGTQLSVL.

The table lists this clone with a few counts. The chain carries TRBV5-5 and TRBJ2-5; D is uncertain. Between the trimmed V and J ends, which lost 7 bases and 5 bases, there was a span of 15 bases. This CDR3 has 13 amino acids. Germline loops: CDR1 SGHKS, CDR2 YYEKEE (reference sequence). The CDR3 region is CASDNTSPETQYF. In DNA, the CDR3 is TGTGCCAGCGATAACACGTCCCCTGAGACCCAGTACTTC.

V gene TRBV7-2 combines with J gene TRBJ2-3, with 9 bases fitting TRBD2. Germline CDR1 reads SGHTA; CDR2 reads FQGNSA. The trim removed 2 bases at V and 5 bases at J, leaving 5 bases unmatched. The length of the CDR3 is 15 residues. CDR3 residues: CASSLRSGSGDTQYF. The CDR3 region has the DNA TGTGCCAGCAGCTTACGTAGCGGGAGCGGAGATACGCAGTATTTT.

The V and J genes are TRBV5-4 and TRBJ1-3, with 9 bases lining up with TRBD1. The V and J ends lost 4 bases and 3 bases, in that order; junction bases with no gene match: 8. Germline lookup yields CDR1 SGHNT and CDR2 YYREEE (reference sequence). This CDR3 comprises 16 residues. CDR3 DNA: TGTGCCAGCAGCAGTCCCGGGACAGGGAGTGGAAACACCATATATTTT. Its translation is CASSSPGTGSGNTIYF.

The gene calls are TRBV12-3 or TRBV12-4 and TRBJ1-2; D may be TRBD1 (6 bases). The CDR3 is made up of 13 amino acids. Trimming removed 7 bases at V and 8 bases at J, with 17 bases between. CDR3 region: CASKLGAGGGYTF. CDR3 coding DNA: TGTGCCAGCAAGTTAGGCGCGGGGGGCGGCTACACCTTC.

This clone was detected a few times. The DNA for the CDR3 is TGTGCCAGCAGTTACACAGGGACAGGATATGGCTACACCTTC. Translating gives CASSYTGTGYGYTF. V usage is TRBV6-2 or TRBV6-3 and J usage is TRBJ1-2; 8 bases agree with TRBD1. Unmatched junction bases numbered 4, after V lost 2 bases and J lost 5 bases. The CDR3 totals 14 residues. CDR1 MNHEY and CDR2 SVGEGT come from the germline V gene.

This clone was seen only a few times. CDR3 protein: CASSDRGTEAFF. The CDR3 DNA is TGTGCCAGCAGTGACAGGGGGACTGAAGCTTTCTTT. The chain links TRBV6-1 to TRBJ1-1, with TRBD1 matching over 7 bases. Germline V gene lookup returns CDR1 MNHNS and CDR2 SASEGT. The CDR3 is 12 amino acids. V gave up 3 bases and J gave up 5 bases; unmatched junction bases: 0.

The rearrangement joins TRBV18 to TRBJ2-2, with 9 bases that match TRBD1. CDR1 is KGHSH, CDR2 LQKENI, per germline. The V segment lost 1 base and the J segment 1 base; nucleotides outside the gene matches: 1. CDR3 length equals 16 residues. The CDR3 region has the DNA TGTGCCAGCTCACCACTGGGACAGGGGAACACCGGGGAGCTGTTTTTT. It is translated as CASSPLGQGNTGELFF.